Listed here is a single T cell receptor (beta chain). What it recognizes is unknown. Sequenced by immunoSEQ multiplex PCR; TCRdb stores in-frame clones only, minus some. The sample includes about 2.4 million clones, roughly 93% of them seen just once. This sample was taken from a study of shared clonotypes between healthy human individuals. About the study: Three CD4 naive, three CD4 memory, two CD8 naive and one CD8 memory plate were used per donor.

Findings and limits, study-wide: Naive subsets generally had larger estimated richness than memory subsets.

This clonotype was sampled from a man aged 18 to 29 in good health. Some clones in this sample may be carry-over from other donors' samples. The sequenced material came from naive CD4+ T cells from PBMCs. As for subset: CD45RA+ positively selected.

The CDR3 region has the DNA TGCGCCAGCAGCTTGGTTGCAGGGACGGAGACCGGGGAGCTGTTTTTT. It translates to CASSLVAGTETGELFF. V usage is TRBV5-1 and J usage is TRBJ2-2, with D perhaps matching TRBD1 or TRBD2 (5 bases each). The CDR3 sequence is 16 residues long. CDR1 is SGHRS, CDR2 YFSETQ, per germline. Deletions cut 0 bases from V and 5 bases from J, with 14 bases between. The whole variable domain, remainder taken from reference TRBV5-1 and TRBJ2-2, is KAGVTQTPRYLIKTRGQQVTLSCSPISGHRSVSWYQQTPGQGLQFLFEYFSETQRNKGNFPGRFSGRQFSNSRSEMNVSTLELGDSALYLCASSLVAGTETGELFFGEGSRLTVL.